This TCR beta chain was sequenced in a study of T cell responses to AZD1222 COVID-19 vaccine. Measured with immunoSEQ multiplex PCR; TCRdb has only the in-frame clones, and not every one. The sample yields 180,000 or so clones, 80% to 95% seen once. Remarks on this clone: No antigen is known for it.

Study-wide results and caveats: Spike-specific TCR breadth and depth both grew after two AZD1222 doses.

This specimen consisted of peripheral blood, obtained 28 days after the second AZD1222 dose. The TCR sequence derives from an adult who received the AZD1222 COVID-19 vaccine.

Here the CDR3 DNA reads TGTGCCAGCAGCGTAGAAGGTCCGTTACAGGGGGGAGGCGGCTACACCTTC. This sequence encodes CASSVEGPLQGGGGYTF. V is TRBV9 and J is TRBJ1-2, with 8 nucleotides matching TRBD1. V lost 0 bases and J lost 8; bases outside the gene matches: 15. CDR3 length equals 17 residues. Germline V gene lookup returns CDR1 SGDLS and CDR2 YYNGEE.